This T cell receptor beta chain was captured by sequencing in a study of shared clonotypes between healthy human individuals. In its sample, this clone was seen once. Its specificity is not known. Repertoires were generated with immunoSEQ multiplex PCR, while TCRdb's copy carries only in-frame clones and drops some. The repertoire holds about 1 million clones, with under 80% as singletons. General observations from the study: Non-shared clonotypes were found to have lower generation probabilities than the clonotypes that were shared by all four of the sorted-subset donors. As a rule, naive subsets had a larger estimated richness than memory subsets.

Germline V gives CDR1 MDHEN, CDR2 SYDVKM. This CDR3 comprises 18 residues. The V end lost 5 bases, the J end lost 1 base, and 23 bases lay between the germline ends. The sequencing input was memory CD4+ T cells sorted from blood. Subset noted: CD45RA-negative fraction. The receptor was derived from a man aged 18-30 years in good health. This rearrangement joins TRBV28 to TRBJ1-1; maybe TRBD1 (5 bases). The CDR3 region has the DNA TGTGCCAGCAGTCTAAGGGGAAGGAAAGGTCGAGGGAACACTGAAGCTTTCTTT. Translated: CASSLRGRKGRGNTEAFF.